These 31 T cell receptor beta chains came from one sample sequenced in a study of blood T cell repertoires in COVID-19. Using immunoSEQ multiplex PCR, the repertoire was profiled, and TCRdb retains in-frame clones only, with some absent. The sample records about 140,000 clones, roughly 81% being singletons. Sequencing input: PBMCs or T cells enriched from blood (not recorded which). The receptors derive from a woman between 45 and 65 years old with acute COVID-19.

This chain links TRBV7-9 with TRBJ2-5; no clear D. V lost 3 bases to trimming and J lost 1 base, with 9 bases between them. The CDR3 length is 14 residues. CDR1 SEHNR and CDR2 FQNEAQ come from the germline V gene (reference sequence). CDR3 coding DNA: TGTGCCAGCAGCTTTAGGCAGGCCCAAGAGACCCAGTACTTC. Translated: CASSFRQAQETQYF. Drawing the rest from reference TRBV7-9 and TRBJ2-5, the complete variable domain is DTGVSQNPRHKITKRGQNVTFRCDPISEHNRLYWYRQTLGQGPEFLTYFQNEAQLEKSRLLSDRFSAERPKGSFSTLEIQRTEQGDSAMYLCASSFRQAQETQYFGPGTRLLVL.

The chain combines TRBV29-1 with TRBJ2-5; maybe TRBD1 (5 bases). Looked up from germline, CDR1 is SQVTM and CDR2 is ANQGSEA. CDR3 length: 13 residues. The V gene lost 6 bases and the J gene lost 2 bases, with 13 bases spanning the gap. The CDR3 loop reads CSVVTAQQETQYF. The DNA for the CDR3 is TGCAGCGTCGTGACAGCCCAGCAAGAGACCCAGTACTTC.

This rearrangement joins TRBV3-1 (or the pseudogene TRBV3-2) to TRBJ2-1, with 9 positions matching TRBD2. CDR1 is LGHDT and CDR2 is YNNKEL in the germline V gene (reference sequence). The CDR3 has 15 amino acids. V lost 1 base and J lost 6; bases outside the gene matches: 4. As DNA, the CDR3 is TGTGCCAGCAGCCAAGCTAGCGGGATCTTCAATGAGCAGTTCTTC. Translating gives CASSQASGIFNEQFF.

The chain has TRBV30 and TRBJ1-1; a possible D gene is TRBD1 (5 bases). The length of the CDR3 is 13 residues. Trimming shortened V by 3 bases and J by 2 bases, and 10 bases separated the two germline ends. Germline-derived CDR1 and CDR2 are GTSNPN and SVGIG (reference sequence). The CDR3 coding sequence is TGTGCCTGGAGCCCAGGGTTTAACACTGAAGCTTTCTTT. Amino acid sequence: CAWSPGFNTEAFF.

V gene TRBV18 combines with J gene TRBJ2-7, with TRBD2 identical over 8 bases. Germline CDR1 and CDR2: KGHSH and LQKENI. The CDR3 is made up of 16 amino acids. The V gene end was trimmed by 3 bases and the J gene end by 0 bases; junction bases not matched to a gene: 7. In DNA form, the CDR3 reads TGTGCCAGCTCACCCTATGTAGCGGGGAGCTCCTACGAGCAGTACTTC. It encodes CASSPYVAGSSYEQYF.

The rearrangement uses TRBV15 and TRBJ1-5; 7 positions match TRBD1. The germline V gene encodes CDR1 LNHNV and CDR2 YYDKDF (reference sequence). The CDR3 is 15 amino acids. The V and J ends lost 0 bases and 6 bases, in that order; junction bases with no gene match: 5. This CDR3 is CATSRDQGGGQPQHF. The CDR3 DNA reads as TGTGCCACCAGCAGAGACCAGGGGGGAGGTCAGCCCCAGCATTTT.

This clone was counted a few times. The rearrangement links TRBV3-1 (or the pseudogene TRBV3-2) to TRBJ2-6; TRBD2 might be the D (6 bases). Looked up from germline, CDR1 is LGHDT and CDR2 is YNNKEL (reference sequence). This CDR3 region has 16 residues. V was trimmed by 4 bases and J by 0 bases, leaving 10 bases between them. CDR3 sequence: CASSLLGGSGANVLTF. In DNA form, the CDR3 reads TGTGCCAGCAGCCTCCTCGGGGGCTCTGGGGCCAACGTCCTGACTTTC.

The chain links TRBV3-1 (or the pseudogene TRBV3-2) to TRBJ1-4; possibly TRBD1 for D (6 bases). Trimming stripped 10 bases from V and 0 bases from J, with 12 bases between. This CDR3 has 14 residues. CDR1 is LGHDT, CDR2 YNNKEL, per germline (reference sequence). In DNA form, the CDR3 reads TGTGCCACAGGACAGTCCGCAACTAATGAAAAACTGTTTTTT. It translates to CATGQSATNEKLFF.

The chain uses TRBV5-1 and TRBJ2-7, with 7 nucleotides matching TRBD1. The ends lost 3 bases at V and 4 bases at J; junction bases unmatched: 7. Looked up from germline, CDR1 is SGHRS and CDR2 is YFSETQ. There are 14 residues in the CDR3. The CDR3 here is CASSYPGTVYEQYF. CDR3 coding DNA: TGCGCCAGCAGCTATCCCGGGACAGTATACGAGCAGTACTTC.

This clone has just a few counts. The CDR3, as DNA: TGTGCCACCAGTAACGGGAGGGGAGGCGGGGAGACCCAGTACTTC. It is translated as CATSNGRGGGETQYF. The gene calls are TRBV24-1 and TRBJ2-5; 8 bases are shared with TRBD2. This CDR3 spans 15 amino acids. Per the germline V gene, CDR1 is KGHDR and CDR2 is SFDVKD. V lost 6 bases to trimming and J lost 5 bases; unmatched junction nucleotides: 10.

This clone occurred a few times. This rearrangement joins TRBV5-1 to TRBJ2-5; D may be TRBD1 (5 bases). The CDR3 loop spans 15 amino acids. Germline lookup yields CDR1 SGHRS and CDR2 YFSETQ. Trimming left V 0 bases short and J 9 bases short, with 18 bases between. CDR3 DNA sequence: TGCGCCAGCAGCTTGGGATCGAGCGAGGCCAGGGCCCAGTACTTC. Its protein product is CASSLGSSEARAQYF.

In this sample, this clone turned up a few times. Other DNA sequences from this sample encode an identical CDR3 as well. The chain has TRBV28 and TRBJ1-2; D unclear. V was trimmed by 4 bases and J by 5 bases, leaving 5 bases between them. The V gene's germline CDR1 is MDHEN and CDR2 SYDVKM. CDR3 length equals 11 residues. This chain's CDR3 is CASSSRYGYTF. The CDR3 coding sequence is TGTGCCAGCAGTTCGAGGTATGGCTACACCTTC.

The chain recombines TRBV5-1 with TRBJ1-2; tentative D call: TRBD1 (5 bases). V was pared by 4 bases and J by 0 bases, with 10 bases between. Looked up from germline, CDR1 is SGHRS and CDR2 is YFSETQ. The CDR3 extends over 14 amino acids. The CDR3 protein is CASSPLTANYGYTF. The CDR3 DNA follows: TGCGCCAGCAGCCCTTTGACAGCTAACTATGGCTACACCTTC.

V is TRBV2 and J is TRBJ2-5, with 11 bases matching TRBD2. Germline CDR1 is SNHLY and CDR2 is FYNNEI. The CDR3 spans 15 residues. V shed 5 bases and J 2 bases; nucleotides not matched to a gene: 4. The CDR3 DNA reads as TGTGCCAGCAGTAGGGGGACTAGCGGACAAGAGACCCAGTACTTC. Its protein product is CASSRGTSGQETQYF. The complete variable domain, with remaining parts taken from reference TRBV2 and TRBJ2-5, reads EPEVTQTPSHQVTQMGQEVILRCVPISNHLYFYWYRQILGQKVEFLVSFYNNEISEKSEIFDDQFSVERPDGSNFTLKIRSTKLEDSAMYFCASSRGTSGQETQYFGPGTRLLVL.

The V call is TRBV12-3 or TRBV12-4, the J call TRBJ1-1, with a weak D call TRBD1 (6 bases). The length of the CDR3 is 13 residues. Trimming shortened V by 6 bases and J by 6 bases, and 14 bases separated the two germline ends. CDR3 region: CASSKQGRAEAFF. As DNA, the CDR3 is TGTGCCAGCAGCAAACAGGGTCGGGCTGAAGCTTTCTTT.

The gene calls are TRBV2 and TRBJ2-1; D is possibly TRBD2 (6 bases). The CDR3 totals 16 residues. Looked up from germline, CDR1 is SNHLY and CDR2 is FYNNEI. V dropped 6 bases and J dropped 4 bases, with 19 bases sitting between them. This chain's CDR3 is CASRVGAREKYNEQFF. CDR3 in DNA: TGTGCCAGCAGGGTAGGCGCCCGGGAGAAGTACAATGAGCAGTTCTTC.

The V gene is TRBV9, the J gene TRBJ2-6, with 8 bases matching TRBD2. The CDR3 is made up of 19 amino acids. With 4 bases clipped from V and 0 bases from J, the junction kept 12 bases outside the gene matches. Germline CDR1 is SGDLS and CDR2 is YYNGEE. The CDR3 sequence: CASSPGGGLPLSGANVLTF. The DNA of the CDR3 is TGTGCCAGCAGCCCCGGGGGGGGGCTGCCCCTCTCTGGGGCCAACGTCCTGACTTTC.

The chain combines TRBV5-1 with TRBJ2-2, with TRBD2 matching 12 bases. Germline CDR1 reads SGHRS; CDR2 reads YFSETQ. The V gene end was trimmed by 4 bases and the J gene end by 4 bases; junction bases not matched to a gene: 5. The CDR3 is made up of 16 amino acids. CDR3 in amino acids: CASSGTSGRRTGELFF. CDR3 coding DNA: TGCGCCAGCAGCGGAACTAGCGGGAGGCGCACCGGGGAGCTGTTTTTT.

The chain couples TRBV10-3 to TRBJ1-3, with D maybe TRBD1 (6 bases). Trimming cost V 6 bases and J 0 bases, with 12 bases left between them. This CDR3 is 15 amino acids long. CDR1 and CDR2 (germline): ENHRY, SYGVKD. CDR3 amino acids: CAISQGTNSGNTIYF. The CDR3 DNA reads as TGTGCCATCAGCCAGGGGACAAACTCTGGAAACACCATATATTTT.

The V gene is TRBV12-5, the J gene TRBJ2-6, with TRBD2 as a possible D gene (5 bases). CDR3 length: 15 amino acids. V was cut by 3 bases and J by 3 bases, with 9 bases left in between. Germline V CDR1 and CDR2: LGHNT, FRNRAP. CDR3 nucleotide sequence: TGTGCTAGTGGTTTAGGAGGCGTTGGGGCCAACGTCCTGACTTTC. The encoded protein is CASGLGGVGANVLTF.

Only one count was recorded for this clone. CDR3 sequence: CASSLGSVSSTDTQYF. Written as DNA, the CDR3 is TGTGCCAGCAGCTTAGGCAGCGTATCTAGCACAGATACGCAGTATTTT. J is TRBJ2-3 and V is TRBV11-3; D is unclear. V lost 1 base to trimming and J lost 0 bases, with 11 bases between them. Germline CDR1 is SGHNT and CDR2 is YENEEA. This CDR3 has 16 amino acids.

The table lists this clone with a few counts. The genes are TRBV18 and TRBJ1-6, with TRBD1 identical over 9 bases. The CDR3 loop spans 15 amino acids. Germline CDR1 KGHSH, CDR2 LQKENI. After removal of 4 bases from V and 6 bases from J, the junction contained 4 bases not matched to a gene. The DNA for the CDR3 is TGTGCCAGCTCACTCCGGGACAGGGCTAATTCACCCCTCCACTTT. Amino acids: CASSLRDRANSPLHF.

This clone was detected once. This chain connects TRBV5-1 to TRBJ2-4; maybe TRBD2 (6 bases). In germline, CDR1 is SGHRS, CDR2 YFSETQ. The CDR3 is 15 residues long. With 0 bases removed from V and 7 bases from J, the gap between germline ends came to 14 bases. The DNA for the CDR3 is TGCGCCAGCAGCTTGGCCTTGCCAGCGGGCAACATTCAGTACTTC. Translating it yields CASSLALPAGNIQYF.

The CDR3 here is CASGRQAAQETQYF. CDR3 in DNA: TGCGCCAGCGGACGACAGGCCGCTCAAGAGACCCAGTACTTC. The chain is built from TRBV5-1 and TRBJ2-5, with D tentatively TRBD1 (6 bases). Germline V gives CDR1 SGHRS, CDR2 YFSETQ. The V and J ends lost 7 bases and 2 bases respectively, with 15 bases between them. The CDR3 is 14 amino acids.

The chain carries TRBV24-1 and TRBJ2-1; 8 bases are shared with TRBD2. Germline trimming cut 3 bases from V and 8 bases from J; bases unmatched to any gene: 5. Germline CDR1 and CDR2: KGHDR and SFDVKD. The CDR3 loop spans 14 amino acids. The CDR3 coding sequence is TGTGCCACCAGTGATCCGGGAGGGCCCCATGAGCAGTTCTTC. Translating it yields CATSDPGGPHEQFF.

The chain has TRBV28 and TRBJ1-2; TRBD1 agrees at 9 bases. CDR3 length: 13 amino acids. The J segment lost 8 bases and the V segment lost 5 bases, leaving 6 bases of the junction unmatched. Germline loops: CDR1 MDHEN, CDR2 SYDVKM. The CDR3 is CASSTTGGVGYTF. The CDR3 DNA follows: TGTGCCAGCAGTACCACAGGGGGCGTAGGCTACACCTTC.

The rearrangement uses TRBV4-3 and TRBJ1-2, with a weak D call TRBD1 (6 bases). Trimming took off 3 bases at V and 2 bases at J, with 13 bases between the two ends. Per the germline V gene, CDR1 is LGHNA and CDR2 is YSLEER. CDR3 length: 15 residues. CDR3 sequence (DNA): TGCGCCAGCAGCCAGGAGACAGGAGACAACTATGGCTACACCTTC. Its translation: CASSQETGDNYGYTF.

This clone came up once. The V call is TRBV20-1, the J call TRBJ1-2; the match to TRBD1 covers 10 bases. The CDR3 runs to 13 residues. From germline, CDR1 is DFQATT and CDR2 SNEGSKA (reference sequence). Unmatched junction bases numbered 5, after V lost 3 bases and J lost 7 bases. The CDR3 is CSASGTGVAGYTF. DNA for the CDR3: TGCAGTGCTAGTGGGACAGGGGTTGCTGGCTACACCTTC.

In this sample, this clone turned up a few times. The chain joins TRBV3-1 (or the pseudogene TRBV3-2) to TRBJ2-7, with no clear D. Looked up from germline, CDR1 is LGHDT and CDR2 is YNNKEL (reference sequence). The V and J ends lost 1 base and 5 bases respectively, with 12 bases between them. The CDR3 length is 14 residues. The CDR3 nucleotides are TGTGCCAGCAGCCAAGCCCCTATCCCTGACGAGCAGTACTTC. Its translation: CASSQAPIPDEQYF.

The rearrangement joins TRBV4-1 to TRBJ2-1, with TRBD2 identical over 11 bases. This CDR3 spans 16 amino acids. Looked up from germline, CDR1 is MGHRA and CDR2 is YSYEKL. The J segment lost 7 bases and the V segment lost 1 base, leaving 6 bases of the junction unmatched. The CDR3 DNA follows: TGCGCCAGCAGCCAAGGGCTACTAGCGGGAGTTAATGAGCAGTTCTTC. This translates into CASSQGLLAGVNEQFF.

The count of this clone is one. The chain links TRBV9 to TRBJ1-2; no clear D gene. The V and J ends lost 0 bases and 0 bases respectively, with 9 bases between them. CDR3 length: 15 amino acids. Germline CDR1 reads SGDLS; CDR2 reads YYNGEE. In DNA form, the CDR3 reads TGTGCCAGCAGCGTAGGACACTTCGCTAACTATGGCTACACCTTC. Its translation is CASSVGHFANYGYTF.